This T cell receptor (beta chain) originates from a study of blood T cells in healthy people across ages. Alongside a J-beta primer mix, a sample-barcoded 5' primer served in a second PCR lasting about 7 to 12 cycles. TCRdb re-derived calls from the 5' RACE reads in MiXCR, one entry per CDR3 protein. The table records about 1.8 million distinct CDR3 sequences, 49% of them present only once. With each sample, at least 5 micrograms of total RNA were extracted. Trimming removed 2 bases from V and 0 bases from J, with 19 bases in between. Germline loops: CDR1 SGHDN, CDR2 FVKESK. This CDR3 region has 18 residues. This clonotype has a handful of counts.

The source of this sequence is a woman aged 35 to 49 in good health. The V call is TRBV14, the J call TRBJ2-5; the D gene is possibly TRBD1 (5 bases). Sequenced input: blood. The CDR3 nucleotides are TGTGCCAGCAGCCAACTACAGGAAAATTGGATGTACCAAGAGACCCAGTACTTC. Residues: CASSQLQENWMYQETQYF.